The 9 T cell receptor beta chains presented below share a single source sample, sequenced in a study of cytomegalovirus exposure and HLA in healthy donors. The primer mix had 60 Vbeta and 13 Jbeta primers. TCRdb's table, derived via immunoSEQ multiplex PCR, lists solely in-frame clones and lacks some. The table has 110,000 or so clones, about 80% seen once. Sample: PBMCs. Receptor source: a middle-aged man in good health and CMV-seropositive.

This clone was recorded only once. J is TRBJ2-7 and V is TRBV7-2; the match to TRBD2 covers 9 bases. Germline V gene lookup returns CDR1 SGHTA and CDR2 FQGNSA. Trimming removed 6 bases from V and 0 bases from J; junction bases left unmatched: 0. This CDR3 region has 13 residues. The CDR3 coding sequence is TGTGCCAGCAGTAGCGGGGGCTCCTACGAGCAGTACTTC. This codes for CASSSGGSYEQYF. The full variable domain, its missing parts supplied by reference TRBV7-2 and TRBJ2-7, is GAGVSQSPSNKVTEKGKDVELRCDPISGHTALYWYRQSLGQGLEFLIYFQGNSAPDKSGLPSDRFSAERTGGSVSTLTIQRTQQEDSAVYLCASSSGGSYEQYFGPGTRLTVT.

The chain combines TRBV19 with TRBJ1-3; D may be TRBD1 (6 bases). The CDR3 covers 16 residues. Germline lookup yields CDR1 LNHDA and CDR2 SQIVND (reference sequence). The ends were cut back, 6 bases at V and 9 bases at J, with 24 bases in the middle. This CDR3 reads CASSPGGAYISGTIYF. Here the CDR3 DNA reads TGTGCCAGTAGCCCCGGGGGGGCCTATATCTCCGGCACCATATATTTT.

The chain employs TRBV5-1 and TRBJ1-1; TRBD1 matches 8 bases. CDR1 is SGHRS and CDR2 is YFSETQ in the germline V gene. The CDR3 spans 16 residues. Trimming took 1 base from V and 0 from J; bases not matched to a gene: 5. The CDR3 spells CASSLSGGSLNTEAFF. CDR3 coding DNA: TGCGCCAGCAGCTTGTCAGGGGGCTCGTTGAACACTGAAGCTTTCTTT.

This clone was found a few times. The V call is TRBV5-4, the J call TRBJ2-3, with 7 bases lining up with TRBD2. Trimming cost V 0 bases and J 4 bases; bases outside gene matches: 11. Germline V gives CDR1 SGHNT, CDR2 YYREEE (reference sequence). The CDR3 covers 17 residues. CDR3 amino acids: CASSLAFGGGGPDTQYF. CDR3 in DNA: TGTGCCAGCAGCTTGGCCTTTGGCGGGGGAGGTCCAGATACGCAGTATTTT. Supplemented by reference TRBV5-4 and TRBJ2-3, the full variable domain reads ETGVTQSPTHLIKTRGQQVTLRCSSQSGHNTVSWYQQALGQGPQFIFQYYREEENGRGNFPPRFSGLQFPNYSSELNVNALELDDSALYLCASSLAFGGGGPDTQYFGPGTRLTVL.

The gene calls are TRBV7-2 and TRBJ2-7; D not resolved. Germline loops: CDR1 SGHTA, CDR2 FQGNSA. The CDR3 runs 15 residues. V was shortened by 0 bases and J by 2 bases, with 11 bases between the two germline ends. The CDR3 is CASSLAKSLTYEQYF. The CDR3 DNA reads TGTGCCAGCAGCTTAGCGAAAAGCCTAACCTACGAGCAGTACTTC.

V gene TRBV19 combines with J gene TRBJ2-3, with 11 bases matching TRBD2. V lost 1 base and J lost 4; bases outside the gene matches: 13. This CDR3 region has 19 residues. The V gene's germline CDR1 is LNHDA and CDR2 SQIVND (reference sequence). The CDR3 nucleotides read TGTGCCAGTAGTATAGGAGGACGAAGACTAGCGGGGTTAGCAGATACGCAGTATTTT. Its protein product is CASSIGGRRLAGLADTQYF.

This sequence joins TRBV30 and TRBJ1-2, with TRBD1 identical over 10 bases. The V gene's germline CDR1 is GTSNPN and CDR2 SVGIG (reference sequence). This CDR3 spans 14 amino acids. With V trimmed by 4 bases and J by 7 bases, 9 bases remained unmatched. The CDR3 sequence is CAWKSWDRGSGYTF. The CDR3 DNA is TGTGCCTGGAAATCGTGGGACAGGGGATCTGGCTACACCTTC.

The J gene is TRBJ2-7, the V gene TRBV18; TRBD1 agrees at 10 bases. The germline V gene encodes CDR1 KGHSH and CDR2 LQKENI. There are 15 residues in the CDR3. Trimming cost V 3 bases and J 6 bases; bases outside gene matches: 8. DNA of the CDR3: TGTGCCAGCTCACCTACGACAGGGGGCCGGACCGAGCAGTACTTC. Translated: CASSPTTGGRTEQYF.

The table lists this clone with a few counts. J is TRBJ2-7 and V is TRBV6-1, with D perhaps TRBD2 (8 bases). Per germline, CDR1 MNHNS and CDR2 SASEGT. V shed 7 bases and J shed 7 bases, with 23 bases lying between them. CDR3 length: 15 residues. This CDR3 reads CASTGGDRPTKEQYF. DNA of the CDR3: TGTGCCAGCACCGGGGGGGACAGACCTACTAAGGAGCAGTACTTC.